This TCR beta chain was sequenced for a study of neurological immune-mediated disorders. The table lists this clonotype with many counts. What it binds is unknown. General observations from the study: There was no association between the multiple sclerosis repertoire cluster and any clinical or MRI feature.

Deletions cut 3 bases from V and 8 bases from J, with 16 bases between. This CDR3 is 14 amino acids long. Looked up from germline, CDR1 is MNHEY and CDR2 is SMNVEV (reference sequence). The making of cDNA relied on 5'RACE with 10-nucleotide random UMIs. TCRdb re-called the 5' RACE reads through MiXCR, storing one row per CDR3 protein. Of about 80,000 distinct CDR3 sequences in the sample, 5% to 6.5% were seen once. Time point noted: longitudinal time-point 2. The unsorted libraries originated from 2 million PBMCs kept at -80 C. The chain uses TRBV27 and TRBJ1-2, with D possibly being TRBD1 (6 bases). The sequenced material came from PBMCs. This TCR was sampled from a woman aged 60 to 75 with multiple sclerosis. Written as DNA, the CDR3 is TGTGCCAGCAGTTTGGCCGGGGGGCGAAGGGGCTACACCTTC. This codes for CASSLAGGRRGYTF.